These 21 T cell receptor beta chains were all obtained from the same sample, sequenced in a study of T cell responses to AZD1222 COVID-19 vaccine. The repertoire was sequenced with immunoSEQ multiplex PCR; TCRdb's copy has only in-frame clones and lacks some. This table holds about 180,000 clones, around 90% found once. The sample here was peripheral blood, taken 28 days after the second AZD1222 dose. Source of these receptors: an adult who received the AZD1222 COVID-19 vaccine.

This clone turned up a few times. The chain carries TRBV4-3 and TRBJ2-2; D uncertain. Trimming removed 4 bases from V and 3 bases from J, with 12 bases in between. CDR1 and CDR2 from the germline V gene are LGHNA and YSLEER. This CDR3 has 15 residues. CDR3 loop: CASSLSGADTGELFF. The CDR3, as DNA: TGCGCCAGCAGCCTCTCGGGCGCAGACACCGGGGAGCTGTTTTTT.

The chain recombines TRBV5-5 with TRBJ1-2; tentative D call: TRBD1 (6 bases). The CDR3 is made up of 16 amino acids. Germline lookup yields CDR1 SGHKS and CDR2 YYEKEE (reference sequence). Trimming pared 4 bases from V and 0 bases from J, leaving 16 bases between. The CDR3 nucleotides read TGTGCCAGCAGCGTCCTACAGGGCCGGCCTAACTATGGCTACACCTTC. It specifies CASSVLQGRPNYGYTF.

This rearrangement joins TRBV10-1 to TRBJ2-5, with a weak D call TRBD1 (6 bases). Per the germline V gene, CDR1 is WNHNN and CDR2 is SYGVQD (reference sequence). The CDR3 is made up of 19 amino acids. V was clipped by 4 bases and J by 0 bases, with 24 bases between them. Here the CDR3 reads CASSVVMDRLNSYQETQYF. The CDR3 DNA reads as TGCGCCAGCAGTGTTGTCATGGACAGATTAAACTCGTACCAAGAGACCCAGTACTTC.

This chain uses TRBV7-3 with TRBJ2-5; D possibly matches TRBD1 or TRBD2 (5 bases each). Trimming stripped 3 bases from V and 4 bases from J, with 9 bases between. CDR3 size: 13 residues. CDR1 is SGHTA, CDR2 FQGTGA, per germline. In DNA, the CDR3 is TGTGCCAGCAGCTTCGGGACGGGAGAGACCCAGTACTTC. It specifies CASSFGTGETQYF.

This sequence joins TRBV5-1 and TRBJ2-2, with TRBD2 as a possible D gene (5 bases). Germline loops: CDR1 SGHRS, CDR2 YFSETQ. Trimming removed 5 bases from V and 1 base from J, with 12 bases in between. The CDR3 contains 15 residues. CDR3 nucleotides: TGCGCCAGCAGTCCCGTCCGGGGGAACACCGGGGAGCTGTTTTTT. This codes for CASSPVRGNTGELFF.

V is TRBV21-1 and J is TRBJ2-3; TRBD1, as called in the table, went unchecked against the DNA. TRBV21-1 is deemed a pseudogene. The CDR3 has 17 residues. For the CDR3, the DNA is TGTGCCAGCAGCAAAGGGGATGTGACAGGGGGTAGAGATACGCAGTATTTT. This translates into CASSKGDVTGGRDTQYF.

The count of this clone is one. V and J are TRBV19 and TRBJ2-5; 7 bases agree with TRBD1. Trimming cost V 7 bases and J 4 bases; bases outside gene matches: 12. CDR1 and CDR2 from the germline V gene are LNHDA and SQIVND (reference sequence). CDR3 length: 15 amino acids. CDR3 in amino acids: CASNSQQGISETQYF. CDR3 sequence (DNA): TGTGCCAGTAACTCTCAACAGGGGATTTCAGAGACCCAGTACTTC.

The chain employs TRBV15 and TRBJ1-2; TRBD1 agrees at 7 bases. From germline, CDR1 is LNHNV and CDR2 YYDKDF (reference sequence). V was clipped by 3 bases and J by 4 bases; unmatched bases: 5. The CDR3 is made up of 14 amino acids. The DNA of the CDR3 is TGTGCCACCAGCAGCCGACAGGGTACCTATGGCTACACCTTC. Protein: CATSSRQGTYGYTF. Filled out from reference TRBV15 and TRBJ1-2, the complete variable domain reads DAMVIQNPRYQVTQFGKPVTLSCSQTLNHNVMYWYQQKSSQAPKLLFHYYDKDFNNEADTPDNFQSRRPNTSFCFLDIRSPGLGDTAMYLCATSSRQGTYGYTFGSGTRLTVV.

The chain employs TRBV19 and TRBJ2-3; D gene unclear. Germline-derived CDR1 and CDR2 are LNHDA and SQIVND (reference sequence). The CDR3 spans 16 residues. V shed 5 bases and J shed 7 bases, with 22 bases lying between them. CDR3 region: CASSADPIPPTNTQYF. The DNA for the CDR3 is TGTGCCAGTAGTGCGGACCCGATCCCCCCCACGAATACGCAGTATTTT.

This sequence joins TRBV7-9 and TRBJ1-1, with D possibly being TRBD1 (6 bases). The V and J ends lost 6 bases and 4 bases respectively, with 12 bases between them. Germline assignment: CDR1 SEHNR and CDR2 FQNEAQ (reference sequence). The CDR3 consists of 13 residues. This CDR3 reads CASSTGSVTEAFF. The DNA of the CDR3 is TGTGCCAGCAGTACAGGGTCTGTCACTGAAGCTTTCTTT.

The J gene is TRBJ2-3, the V gene TRBV14, with TRBD1 identical over 10 bases. This CDR3 has 14 amino acids. Germline CDR1 is SGHDN and CDR2 is FVKESK. The V segment lost 8 bases and the J segment 6 bases; nucleotides outside the gene matches: 8. The CDR3 loop is CASRDRGNGDTQYF. In nucleotides, the CDR3 is TGTGCCAGCCGGGACAGGGGAAATGGTGATACGCAGTATTTT.

The chain joins TRBV14 to TRBJ1-2, with 7 bases lining up with TRBD1. Germline loops: CDR1 SGHDN, CDR2 FVKESK. Trimming at V came to 0 bases and at J to 5 bases, leaving 12 bases not matched to a gene. The CDR3 is made up of 17 amino acids. The CDR3: CASSQDMAQGVRYGYTF. The DNA of the CDR3 is TGTGCCAGCAGCCAAGATATGGCGCAGGGGGTACGGTATGGCTACACCTTC.

The rearrangement joins TRBV10-1 to TRBJ2-1; TRBD2 matches at 10 bases. V trimming: 4 bases; J trimming: 14 bases; junction bases outside the gene matches: 8. Germline CDR1 reads WNHNN; CDR2 reads SYGVQD (reference sequence). This CDR3 is built from 13 residues. The CDR3 sequence: CASSASSSGREFF. The CDR3 DNA follows: TGCGCCAGCAGTGCTTCCTCTAGCGGGAGAGAGTTCTTC.

This sequence joins TRBV6-1 and TRBJ1-1; D may be TRBD1 (5 bases). The germline gives CDR1 MNHNS, CDR2 SASEGT. There are 15 residues in the CDR3. The V gene lost 3 bases and the J gene lost 5 bases, with 16 bases spanning the gap. The CDR3 here is CASSEQGGRWTEAFF. Written as DNA, the CDR3 is TGTGCCAGCAGTGAGCAGGGTGGAAGGTGGACTGAAGCTTTCTTT.

The chain is built from TRBV18 and TRBJ1-4; 8 bases align to TRBD1. CDR1 and CDR2 from the germline V gene are KGHSH and LQKENI. The V segment lost 2 bases and the J segment 0 bases; nucleotides outside the gene matches: 5. This CDR3 spans 17 amino acids. CDR3 amino acids: CASSPSQGATTNEKLFF. DNA of the CDR3: TGTGCCAGCTCACCATCCCAGGGGGCCACAACTAATGAAAAACTGTTTTTT. The variable domain in full, completed from reference TRBV18 and TRBJ1-4, reads NAGVMQNPRHLVRRRGQEARLRCSPMKGHSHVYWYRQLPEEGLKFMVYLQKENIIDESGMPKERFSAEFPKEGPSILRIQQVVRGDSAAYFCASSPSQGATTNEKLFFGSGTQLSVL.

The chain joins TRBV5-6 to TRBJ1-4; 7 bases match TRBD1. The CDR3 sequence is 15 residues long. V lost 3 bases, J lost 4 bases, and 6 bases stayed unmatched. CDR1 and CDR2 (germline): SGHDT, YYEEEE. In DNA, the CDR3 is TGTGCCAGCAGCTGGCTGGGACAGCTTAATGAAAAACTGTTTTTT. Residues: CASSWLGQLNEKLFF. The full variable domain, in which reference TRBV5-6 and TRBJ1-4 provide the parts outside the CDR3, is DAGVTQSPTHLIKTRGQQVTLRCSPKSGHDTVSWYQQALGQGPQFIFQYYEEEERQRGNFPDRFSGHQFPNYSSELNVNALLLGDSALYLCASSWLGQLNEKLFFGSGTQLSVL.

The chain uses TRBV11-2 and TRBJ2-5; D is perhaps TRBD1 (6 bases). This CDR3 region has 15 residues. The germline V gene encodes CDR1 SGHAT and CDR2 FQNNGV. The V gene lost 1 base and the J gene lost 1 base, with 10 bases spanning the gap. This chain's CDR3 is CASSLVVTGQETQYF. The CDR3 coding sequence is TGTGCCAGCAGCTTAGTTGTGACAGGCCAAGAGACCCAGTACTTC.

The chain uses TRBV5-1 and TRBJ2-5; the D is unclear. Looked up from germline, CDR1 is SGHRS and CDR2 is YFSETQ. The V end was cut by 7 bases, the J end by 2 bases, with 12 bases between. The CDR3 is 13 residues long. The CDR3 here is CASAVGSQETQYF. The CDR3 DNA follows: TGCGCCAGCGCAGTCGGGTCACAAGAGACCCAGTACTTC.

The rearrangement joins TRBV7-2 to TRBJ2-7, with 8 bases that match TRBD2. Germline V gene sequence: CDR1 SGHTA, CDR2 FQGNSA. The ends lost 4 bases at V and 1 base at J; junction bases unmatched: 6. This CDR3 is 15 amino acids long. The DNA of the CDR3 is TGTGCCAGCAGCTCCACTAGCGGCCAATCCTACGAGCAGTACTTC. Translated, it gives CASSSTSGQSYEQYF.

The chain carries TRBV6-4 and TRBJ1-4; D gene ambiguous. V lost 0 bases and J 0 bases, leaving 11 bases between the germline ends. Germline values: CDR1 MRHNA, CDR2 SNTAGT. The CDR3 is 17 residues long. The CDR3: CASSDSSEDATNEKLFF. The CDR3 bases are TGTGCCAGCAGTGACTCGAGTGAGGACGCAACTAATGAAAAACTGTTTTTT.

The chain employs TRBV7-9 and TRBJ2-1; 10 bases are a match to TRBD2. Germline V gene sequence: CDR1 SEHNR, CDR2 FQNEAQ (reference sequence). Trimming took 0 bases from V and 9 from J; bases not matched to a gene: 8. CDR3 length equals 16 residues. CDR3 DNA sequence: TGTGCCAGCAGCTTAGCGGGAGCGGGGGGGCAAGCTGAGCAGTTCTTC. This codes for CASSLAGAGGQAEQFF.